These T cell receptor beta chains were read from a single sample in a study of technical replicates of blood from several donors. The protocol was immunoSEQ multiplex PCR, while the TCRdb copy is restricted to in-frame clones and leaves out a portion. The table lists roughly 50,000 clones, around 93% of them singletons, with less than 4.5% in the top ten. Sequenced: PBMCs. The receptor set was obtained from a human donor in good health. Some clones in this sample may be carry-over from other donors' samples. Each CDR3 is given with its conserved first and last residue.

V gene	J gene	CDR3 protein
TRBV4-1	TRBJ2-4	CASSRTDGAKNIQYF
TRBV4-1	TRBJ2-7	CASSQDGGLAGLDPYEQYF
TRBV12-5	TRBJ1-5	CASGLGEGQRYQPQHF
TRBV5-6	TRBJ2-3	CASSLYRALGTDTQYF
TRBV29-1	TRBJ2-7	CSVEGGGINEQYF
TRBV5-1	TRBJ2-2	CASSLKPGRGKNTGELFF
TRBV6-5	TRBJ2-7	CASSYSAGGTYEQYF
TRBV11-2	TRBJ2-1	CASSGVAGRNNEQFF
TRBV19	TRBJ2-6	CASSDRLAGAISGANVLTF
TRBV7-2	TRBJ2-7	CASSLVRGSSYEQYF
TRBV9	TRBJ2-3	CASTRNAGQGEDTQYF
TRBV7-3	TRBJ2-3	CASSSLPSTDTQYF
TRBV30	TRBJ2-1	CAWTANILGNEQFF
TRBV18	TRBJ2-7	CASSPRGQGVSYEQYF
TRBV4-3	TRBJ2-7	CASSQTPGTDTYEQYF
TRBV7-2	TRBJ2-1	CASSLVLAGRDEQFF
TRBV7-4	TRBJ1-5	CASSSNRGPSNQPQHF
TRBV21-1	TRBJ1-1	CASSKGMRGDTEAFF
TRBV4-1	TRBJ1-6	CASSQGDRGSPLHF
TRBV6-1	TRBJ2-3	CASSALSGSADTQYF
TRBV4-1	TRBJ2-6	CASSQEMAGLSGANVLTF
TRBV7-8	TRBJ1-6	CASSLEGSYNSPLHF
TRBV7-6	TRBJ2-3	CASSLVAGGTDTQYF
TRBV25-1	TRBJ1-4	CASSLDRNNEKLFF
TRBV7-3	TRBJ2-2	CASSPRLAGGSGELFF
TRBV7-2	TRBJ2-2	CASSLGPFANTGELFF
TRBV19	TRBJ2-1	CASRAARDSGRQFF
TRBV10-3	TRBJ1-4	CAISEGVGAEKLFF
TRBV5-1	TRBJ1-4	CASGPGLGDEKLFF
TRBV5-6	TRBJ2-1	CASSLASGYNEQFF
TRBV5-1	TRBJ2-2	CASSLWSRGSTGELFF
TRBV15	TRBJ2-5	CATSLDRKQETQYF
TRBV27	TRBJ2-3	CASSHFEGAYDTQYF
TRBV25-1	TRBJ2-7	CASSDMTSGYEQYF
TRBV6-6	TRBJ2-5	CASSYSLTGLRETQYF
TRBV6-6	TRBJ1-5	CASSSHRTGGDQPQHF
TRBV7-2	TRBJ2-2	CASSPGVRDTGELFF
TRBV5-4	TRBJ1-6	CASSGRTGRSYNSPLHF
TRBV7-2	TRBJ2-5	CASSLRLAGVRETQYF
TRBV18	TRBJ1-1	CASSRTIGDTEAFF
TRBV6-6	TRBJ1-5	CASSSGDQPQHF
TRBV7-2	TRBJ1-2	CASSRDRGHYGYTF
TRBV4-2	TRBJ2-2	CASSQGLRGSHTGELFF
TRBV4-1	TRBJ1-2	CASSQGDVYTF
TRBV4-3	TRBJ1-3	CASSQDTGTGNTIYF
TRBV5-6	TRBJ1-4	CASSWGQSNEKLFF
TRBV5-1	TRBJ2-3	CASREGTDTQYF
TRBV7-9	TRBJ2-7	CASSADRDRGRFEQYF
TRBV25-1	TRBJ2-3	CASSDTSRSTDTQYF
TRBV7-2	TRBJ2-7	CASSLAGGTAYEQYF